Given below is one T cell receptor (beta chain) in context. The sample belongs to a study of T cell changes during pregnancy in multiple sclerosis. V lost 2 bases to trimming and J lost 6 bases; unmatched junction nucleotides: 11. Germline assignment: CDR1 SGHNT and CDR2 YYREEE (reference sequence). The CDR3 spans 16 residues. Using immunoSEQ multiplex PCR, the repertoire was profiled, and TCRdb retains in-frame clones only, with some absent. The sample includes roughly 46,000 clones, about 94% of them seen just once. The J gene is TRBJ1-2, the V gene TRBV5-4; 9 bases fit TRBD1. This receptor was obtained from a female donor with multiple sclerosis, enrolled in a pregnancy study. The specimen comprised CD8+ T cells from peripheral blood mononuclear cells, sampled in the first trimester of pregnancy. DNA for the CDR3: TGTGCCAGCAGCTTCGGCCCCACCGGGACAGGGCATGGCTACACCTTC. It codes for CASSFGPTGTGHGYTF.